This T cell receptor (beta chain) came from a study of CD8 T cells in ankylosing spondylitis. General observations from the study: Ankylosing spondylitis blood seemed to carry a telltale TCR beta motif made of eight highly homologous variants. A number of the motif variants had already been described in reactive arthritis synovial fluid and blood.

Looked up from germline, CDR1 is SGHRS and CDR2 is YFSETQ. Trimming cost V 3 bases and J 10 bases; bases outside gene matches: 3. There are 11 residues in the CDR3. This clonotype occurred many times. Its antigen remains unidentified. Construction of TCR beta libraries was performed using quantitative 5'-RACE with molecular barcodes. Each CDR3 protein is one row after TCRdb ran MiXCR on the 5' RACE reads. The table includes around 490,000 distinct CDR3 sequences, under 5.5% detected once. This rearrangement joins TRBV5-1 to TRBJ1-2, with 7 bases aligning to TRBD1. The source of this sequence is a male donor with ankylosing spondylitis. Sequenced input: blood, either unsorted or a sorted T cell fraction (not recorded which). CDR3 sequence: CASSSGQDYTF. The CDR3 DNA follows: TGCGCCAGCAGCTCTGGACAGGACTACACCTTC.